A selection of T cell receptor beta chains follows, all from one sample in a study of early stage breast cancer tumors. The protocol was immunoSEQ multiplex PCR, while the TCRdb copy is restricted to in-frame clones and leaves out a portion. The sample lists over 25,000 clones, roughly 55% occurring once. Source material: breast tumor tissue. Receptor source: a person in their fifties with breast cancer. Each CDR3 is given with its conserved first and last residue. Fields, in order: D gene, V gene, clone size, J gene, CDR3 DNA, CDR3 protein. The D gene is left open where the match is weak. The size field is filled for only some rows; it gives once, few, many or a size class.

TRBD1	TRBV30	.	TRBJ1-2	TGTGCCTGGAGAGATCCGGGACAGGGTGACTATGGCTACACCTTC	CAWRDPGQGDYGYTF
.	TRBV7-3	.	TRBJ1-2	TGTGCCAGCAGCCCGAAACCGACGTTCCAGGGCCACTATGGCTACACCTTC	CASSPKPTFQGHYGYTF
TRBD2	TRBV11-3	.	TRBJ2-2	TGTGCCAGCAGCTCCCAGCTAGCGGGAACCGGGGAGCTGTTTTTT	CASSSQLAGTGELFF
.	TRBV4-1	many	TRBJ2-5	TGCGCCAGCAGCCTCCAGGCCCCGGGGTTACTCCAAGAGACCCAGTACTTC	CASSLQAPGLLQETQYF
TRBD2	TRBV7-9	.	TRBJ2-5	TGTGCCAGCAGCTTAGGACTAGCATTCCAAGAGACCCAGTACTTC	CASSLGLAFQETQYF
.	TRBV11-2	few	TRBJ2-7	TGTGCCAGCAGCTCCTTAAGTTGGAGGGTTCCCTACGAGCAGTACTTC	CASSSLSWRVPYEQYF
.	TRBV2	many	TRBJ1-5	TGTGCCAGCAGAAGGGACACTCCGGGATGGCCCCAGCATTTT	CASRRDTPGWPQHF
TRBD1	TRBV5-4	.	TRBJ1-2	TGTGCCAGCAGCTCCCCCACCCGGGACAGGGGGAGTGGCTACACCTTC	CASSSPTRDRGSGYTF
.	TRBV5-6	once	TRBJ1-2	TGTGCCAGCAGCCCACGACAGTTAGCTAACTATGGCTACACCTTC	CASSPRQLANYGYTF
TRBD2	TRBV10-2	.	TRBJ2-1	TGCGCCAGCAGTAAGACCCAGCGGGAAAACAATGAGCAGTTCTTC	CASSKTQRENNEQFF
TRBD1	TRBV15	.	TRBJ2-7	TGTGCCACCAGCCCAACAGGGGGGACCTCCTACGAGCAGTACTTC	CATSPTGGTSYEQYF
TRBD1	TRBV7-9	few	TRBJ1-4	TGTGCCAGCAGCTTAGCCGGAGGGACAGGGTATGAAAAACTGTTTTTT	CASSLAGGTGYEKLFF
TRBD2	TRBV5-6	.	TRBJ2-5	TGTGCCAGCAGCTCCCTCGGGAGGCAGGGTGTTGGGCAAGAGACCCAGTACTTC	CASSSLGRQGVGQETQYF
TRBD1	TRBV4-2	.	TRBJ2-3	TGTGCCAGCAGCCACCCTCCCGGGGACAGGGGGCGAAGAGATACGCAGTATTTT	CASSHPPGDRGRRDTQYF
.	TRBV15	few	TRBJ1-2	TGTGCCACCAGCACCCAGCTGAGGACTGAGGGAAGCTATGGCTACACCTTC	CATSTQLRTEGSYGYTF
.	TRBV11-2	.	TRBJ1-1	TGTGCCAGCAGCCAACAGTTGGTTTCCACTGAAGCTTTCTTT	CASSQQLVSTEAFF
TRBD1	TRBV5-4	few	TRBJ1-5	TGTGCCAGCAGCACCGGACAGGGGGGACAGCCCCAGCATTTT	CASSTGQGGQPQHF
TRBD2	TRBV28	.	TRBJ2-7	TGTGCCACCGTAGCGGGGCCTTCCTACGAGCAGTACTTC	CATVAGPSYEQYF
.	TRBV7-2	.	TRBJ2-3	TGTGCCAGCAGCTTAAGGTCTCTCACAGATACGCAGTATTTT	CASSLRSLTDTQYF
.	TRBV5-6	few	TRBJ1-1	TGTGCCAGCAGACTCAGAGAAGCTTTCTTT	CASRLREAFF
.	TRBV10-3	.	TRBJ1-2	TGTGCCATCAGTGAGTCGACTAGATACAGGGACCGCCGAGGGGGCTACACCTTC	CAISESTRYRDRRGGYTF
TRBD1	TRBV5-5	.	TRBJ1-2	TGTGCCAGCACCCTTCGACAGGGGGCTAGTAATGGCTACACCTTC	CASTLRQGASNGYTF
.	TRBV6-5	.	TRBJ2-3	TGTGCCAGCAGTTATTCGGTAGATACGCAGTATTTT	CASSYSVDTQYF
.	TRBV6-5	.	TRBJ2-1	TGTGCCAGCAGGGTATCTACCCCCTCCTACAATGAGCAGTTCTTC	CASRVSTPSYNEQFF
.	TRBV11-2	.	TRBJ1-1	TGTGCCAGCAGTCAAGGGCAGGGACTCATGAACACTGAAGCTTTCTTT	CASSQGQGLMNTEAFF
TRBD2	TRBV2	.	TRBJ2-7	TGTGCCAGCAGGAGCCCTAGCGGGGTATTCTATTATGTGCAGTACTTC	CASRSPSGVFYYVQYF
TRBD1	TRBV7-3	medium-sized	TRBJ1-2	TGTGCCAGCAGCCCTGGGACAGGAAACAACTATGGCTACACCTTC	CASSPGTGNNYGYTF
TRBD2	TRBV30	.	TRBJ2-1	TGTGCCTGGAGTGGGGGGATTCGACTAGCGGGGCGCAATGAGCAGTTCTTC	CAWSGGIRLAGRNEQFF
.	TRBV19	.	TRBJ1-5	TGTGCCAGTAGTATAAGTCGGGGCCCGGGCAATCAGCCCCAGCATTTT	CASSISRGPGNQPQHF
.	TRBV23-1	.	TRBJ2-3	TGCGCCAGCAGTCAATTGAGGGGTCATAGCACAGATACGCAGTATTTT	CASSQLRGHSTDTQYF
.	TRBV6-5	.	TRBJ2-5	TGTGCCAGCACCTCCCTAATGGCGGAGACCCAGTACTTC	CASTSLMAETQYF
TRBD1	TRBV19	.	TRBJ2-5	TGTGCCAGTAAAGACCGGGGACAGGGCCCAGAGACCCAGTACTTC	CASKDRGQGPETQYF
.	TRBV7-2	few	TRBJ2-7	TGTGCCAGCAGCTTAGCGCTAAGGGGCGAGCAGTACTTC	CASSLALRGEQYF
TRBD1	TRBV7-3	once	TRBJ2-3	TGTGCTAGCAGCGCGGACAGGGGGGATACGCAGTATTTT	CASSADRGDTQYF